This TCR beta chain was profiled in a study of T cells after yellow fever vaccination. This CDR3 region has 17 residues. The V gene's germline CDR1 is SGHTA and CDR2 FQGTGA. The V end was cut by 5 bases, the J end by 6 bases, with 23 bases between. One entry per CDR3 protein, called by TCRdb with MiXCR from the 5' RACE reads. The data hold some 600,000 distinct CDR3 sequences, with roughly a sixth observed a single time. Material: PBMCs, obtained about 5 days after the first yellow fever vaccination. This sequence was found in a man younger than 35 who received the YFV17D yellow fever vaccine. This chain connects TRBV7-3 to TRBJ2-1, with a tentative D call TRBD1 (6 bases). CDR3 in DNA: TGTGCCAGCAGCCCTACAGGGCCTTTCGCCAGTGGCAATGAGCAGTTCTTC. Translated: CASSPTGPFASGNEQFF.